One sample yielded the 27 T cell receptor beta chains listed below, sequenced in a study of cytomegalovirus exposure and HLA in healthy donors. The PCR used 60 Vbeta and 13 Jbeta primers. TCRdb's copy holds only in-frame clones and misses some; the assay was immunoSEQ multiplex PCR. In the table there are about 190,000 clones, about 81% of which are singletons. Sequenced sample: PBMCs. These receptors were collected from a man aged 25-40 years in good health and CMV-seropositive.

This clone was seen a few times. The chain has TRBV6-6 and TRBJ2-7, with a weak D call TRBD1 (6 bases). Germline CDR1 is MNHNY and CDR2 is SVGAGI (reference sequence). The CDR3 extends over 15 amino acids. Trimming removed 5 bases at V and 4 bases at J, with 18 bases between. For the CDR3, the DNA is TGTGCCAGCAGTGGGCGGAGGACAGAATTTTACGAGCAGTACTTC. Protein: CASSGRRTEFYEQYF.

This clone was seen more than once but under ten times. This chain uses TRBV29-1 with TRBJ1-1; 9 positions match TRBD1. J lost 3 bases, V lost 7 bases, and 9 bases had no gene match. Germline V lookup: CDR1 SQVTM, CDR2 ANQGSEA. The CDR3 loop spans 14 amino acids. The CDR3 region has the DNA TGCAGCGCCCATCCCCGGACAGGGGACACTGAAGCTTTCTTT. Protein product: CSAHPRTGDTEAFF.

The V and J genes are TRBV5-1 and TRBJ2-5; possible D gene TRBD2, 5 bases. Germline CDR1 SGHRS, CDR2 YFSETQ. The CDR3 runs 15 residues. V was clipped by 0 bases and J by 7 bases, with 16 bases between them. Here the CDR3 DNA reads TGCGCCAGCAGCTTGGAGGACCGGGCAGGAGGGACCCAGTACTTC. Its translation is CASSLEDRAGGTQYF.

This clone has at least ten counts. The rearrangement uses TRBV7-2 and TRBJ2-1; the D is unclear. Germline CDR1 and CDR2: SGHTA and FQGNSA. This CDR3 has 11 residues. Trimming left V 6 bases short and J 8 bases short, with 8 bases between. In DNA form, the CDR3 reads TGTGCCAGCAGTTCTTTCGATGAGCAGTTCTTC. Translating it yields CASSSFDEQFF.

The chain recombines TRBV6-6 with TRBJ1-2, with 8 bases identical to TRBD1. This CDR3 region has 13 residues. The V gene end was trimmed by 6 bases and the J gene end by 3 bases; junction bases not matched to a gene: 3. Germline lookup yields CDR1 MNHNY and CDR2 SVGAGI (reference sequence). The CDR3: CASSQGADYGYTF. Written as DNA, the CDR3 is TGTGCCAGCAGCCAGGGGGCTGACTATGGCTACACCTTC.

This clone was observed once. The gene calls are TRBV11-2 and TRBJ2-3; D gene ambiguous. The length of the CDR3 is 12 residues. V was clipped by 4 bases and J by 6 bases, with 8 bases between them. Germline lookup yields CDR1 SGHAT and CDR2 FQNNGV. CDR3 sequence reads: CASSSVADTQYF. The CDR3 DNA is TGTGCCAGCAGCTCGGTCGCGGATACGCAGTATTTT. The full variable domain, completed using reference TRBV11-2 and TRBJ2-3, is EAGVAQSPRYKIIEKRQSVAFWCNPISGHATLYWYQQILGQGPKLLIQFQNNGVVDDSQLPKDRFSAERLKGVDSTLKIQPAKLEDSAVYLCASSSVADTQYFGPGTRLTVL.

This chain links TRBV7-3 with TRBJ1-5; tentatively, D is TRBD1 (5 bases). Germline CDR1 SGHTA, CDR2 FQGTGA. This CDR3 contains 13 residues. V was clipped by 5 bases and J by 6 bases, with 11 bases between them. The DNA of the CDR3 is TGTGCCAGCAGCGCGTCCGGGGGTCAGCCCCAGCATTTT. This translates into CASSASGGQPQHF.

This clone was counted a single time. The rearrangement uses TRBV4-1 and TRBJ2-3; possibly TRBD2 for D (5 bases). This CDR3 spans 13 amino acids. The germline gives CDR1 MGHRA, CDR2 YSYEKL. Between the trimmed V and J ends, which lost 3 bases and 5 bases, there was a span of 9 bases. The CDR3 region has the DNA TGCGCCAGCAGCCACGGGGAAAAAGATACGCAGTATTTT. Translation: CASSHGEKDTQYF.

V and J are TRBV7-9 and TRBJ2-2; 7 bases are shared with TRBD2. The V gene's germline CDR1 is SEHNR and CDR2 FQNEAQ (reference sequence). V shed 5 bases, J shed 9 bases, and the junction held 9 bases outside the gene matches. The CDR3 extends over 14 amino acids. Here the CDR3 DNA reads TGTGCCAGCAGCCCGTTAGCGGGTAACCGGGAGCTGTTTTTT. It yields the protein CASSPLAGNRELFF.

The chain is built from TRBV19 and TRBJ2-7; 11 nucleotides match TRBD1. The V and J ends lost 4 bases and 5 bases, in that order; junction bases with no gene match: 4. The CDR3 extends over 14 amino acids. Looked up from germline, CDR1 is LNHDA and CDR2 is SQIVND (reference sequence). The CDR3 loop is CASSSGQGANEQYF. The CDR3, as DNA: TGTGCCAGTAGTAGCGGACAGGGGGCGAACGAGCAGTACTTC.

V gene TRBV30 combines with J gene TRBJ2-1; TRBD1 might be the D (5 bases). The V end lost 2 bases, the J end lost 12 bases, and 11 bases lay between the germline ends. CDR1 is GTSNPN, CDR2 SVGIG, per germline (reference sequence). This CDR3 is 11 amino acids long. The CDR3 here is CAWSTDSGQFF. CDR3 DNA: TGTGCCTGGAGTACTGACAGTGGGCAGTTCTTC.

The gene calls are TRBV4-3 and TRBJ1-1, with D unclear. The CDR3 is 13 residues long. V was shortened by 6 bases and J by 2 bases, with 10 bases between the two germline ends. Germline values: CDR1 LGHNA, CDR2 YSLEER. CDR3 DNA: TGCGCCAGCAGGGGCGACATTAACACTGAAGCTTTCTTT. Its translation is CASRGDINTEAFF.

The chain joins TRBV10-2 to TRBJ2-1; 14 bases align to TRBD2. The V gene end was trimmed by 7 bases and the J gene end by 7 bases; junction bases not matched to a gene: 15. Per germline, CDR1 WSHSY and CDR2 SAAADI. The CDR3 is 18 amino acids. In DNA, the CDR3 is TGCGCCAGCACTCGCGGACTAGCGGGAGGACCGAGGGGGAATGAGCAGTTCTTC. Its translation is CASTRGLAGGPRGNEQFF.

CDR3 region: CASSSYSGGAINEQFF. The CDR3 region has the DNA TGTGCCAGCAGTTCTTATAGCGGGGGGGCAATCAATGAGCAGTTCTTC. V and J are TRBV6-5 and TRBJ2-1; 11 bases are a match to TRBD2. The CDR3 loop spans 16 amino acids. Unmatched junction bases numbered 8, after V lost 4 bases and J lost 6 bases. Germline CDR1 reads MNHEY; CDR2 reads SVGAGI.

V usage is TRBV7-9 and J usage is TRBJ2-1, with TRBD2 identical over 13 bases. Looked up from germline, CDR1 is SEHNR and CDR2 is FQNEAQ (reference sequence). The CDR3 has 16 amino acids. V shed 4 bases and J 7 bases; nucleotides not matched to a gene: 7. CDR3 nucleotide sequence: TGTGCCAGCAGCTCTCCCGGGACTAGCGGGATTAATGAGCAGTTCTTC. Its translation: CASSSPGTSGINEQFF.

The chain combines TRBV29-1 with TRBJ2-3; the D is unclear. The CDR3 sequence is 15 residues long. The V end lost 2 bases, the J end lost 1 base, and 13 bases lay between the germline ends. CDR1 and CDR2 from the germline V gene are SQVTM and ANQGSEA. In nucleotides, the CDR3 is TGCAGCGTTGAACTGCTGGGCTCGGGCACAGATACGCAGTATTTT. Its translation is CSVELLGSGTDTQYF.

CDR3 coding DNA: TGTGCCAGCAGTCGGACAGGGAAAAGGGAGACCCAGTACTTC. Encoded protein: CASSRTGKRETQYF. The genes are TRBV28 and TRBJ2-5; 8 bases fit TRBD1. The CDR3 is 14 amino acids. Germline V CDR1 and CDR2: MDHEN, SYDVKM. Trimming removed 5 bases from V and 5 bases from J; junction bases left unmatched: 7. The complete variable domain, with remaining parts taken from reference TRBV28 and TRBJ2-5, reads DVKVTQSSRYLVKRTGEKVFLECVQDMDHENMFWYRQDPGLGLRLIYFSYDVKMKEKGDIPEGYSVSREKKERFSLILESASTNQTSMYLCASSRTGKRETQYFGPGTRLLVL.

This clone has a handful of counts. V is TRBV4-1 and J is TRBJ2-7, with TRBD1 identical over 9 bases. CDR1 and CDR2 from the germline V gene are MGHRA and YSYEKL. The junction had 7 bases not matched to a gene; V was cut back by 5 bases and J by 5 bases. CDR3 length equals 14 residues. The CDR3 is CASSSRDRDHEQYF. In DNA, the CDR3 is TGCGCCAGCAGCTCGCGGGACAGGGACCACGAGCAGTACTTC.

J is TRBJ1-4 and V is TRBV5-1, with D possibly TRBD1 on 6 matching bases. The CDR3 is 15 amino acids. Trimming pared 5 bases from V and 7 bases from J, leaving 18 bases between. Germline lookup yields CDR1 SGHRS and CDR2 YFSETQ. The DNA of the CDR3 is TGCGCCAGCAGTCCACAGGGCCTTAGGGGTGAAAAACTGTTTTTT. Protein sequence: CASSPQGLRGEKLFF.

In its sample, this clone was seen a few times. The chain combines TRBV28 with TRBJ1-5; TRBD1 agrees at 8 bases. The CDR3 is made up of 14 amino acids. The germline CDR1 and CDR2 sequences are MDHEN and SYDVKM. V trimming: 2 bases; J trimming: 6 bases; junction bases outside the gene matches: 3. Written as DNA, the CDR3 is TGTGCCAGCAGTTTAAGACAGGGGACTCAGCCCCAGCATTTT. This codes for CASSLRQGTQPQHF.

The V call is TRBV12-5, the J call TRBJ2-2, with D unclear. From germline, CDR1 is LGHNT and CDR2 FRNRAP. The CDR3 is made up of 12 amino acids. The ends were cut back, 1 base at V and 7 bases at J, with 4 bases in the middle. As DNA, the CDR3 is TGTGCTAGTGGTTTGGGGCTCGGGGAGCTGTTTTTT. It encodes CASGLGLGELFF.

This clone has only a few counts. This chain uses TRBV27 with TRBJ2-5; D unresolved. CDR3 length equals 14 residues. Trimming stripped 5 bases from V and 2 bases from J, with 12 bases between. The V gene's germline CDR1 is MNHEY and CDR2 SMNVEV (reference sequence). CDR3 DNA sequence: TGTGCCAGCAGTCCCCGCAGAGCGCAAGAGACCCAGTACTTC. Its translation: CASSPRRAQETQYF.

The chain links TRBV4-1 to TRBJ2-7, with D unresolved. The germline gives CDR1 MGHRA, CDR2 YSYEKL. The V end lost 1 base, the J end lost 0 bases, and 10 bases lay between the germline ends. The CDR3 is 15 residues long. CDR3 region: CASSQALVSSYEQYF. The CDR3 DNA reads TGCGCCAGCAGCCAAGCACTGGTGAGCTCCTACGAGCAGTACTTC.

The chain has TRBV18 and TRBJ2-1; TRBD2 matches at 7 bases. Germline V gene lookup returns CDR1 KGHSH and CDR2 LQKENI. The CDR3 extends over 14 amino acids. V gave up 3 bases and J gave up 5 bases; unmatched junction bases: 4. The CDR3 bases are TGTGCCAGCTCACCCGGGACTACTAACAATGAGCAGTTCTTC. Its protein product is CASSPGTTNNEQFF.

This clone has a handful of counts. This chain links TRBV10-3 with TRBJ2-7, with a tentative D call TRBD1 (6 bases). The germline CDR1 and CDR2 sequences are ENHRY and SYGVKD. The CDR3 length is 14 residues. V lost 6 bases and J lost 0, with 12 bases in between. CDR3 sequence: CAISPDRGSYEQYF. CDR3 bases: TGTGCCATCAGCCCGGACAGAGGCTCCTACGAGCAGTACTTC.

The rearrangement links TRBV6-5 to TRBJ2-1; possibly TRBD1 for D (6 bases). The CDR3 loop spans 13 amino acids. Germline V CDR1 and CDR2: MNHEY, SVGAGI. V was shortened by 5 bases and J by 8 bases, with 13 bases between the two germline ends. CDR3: CASSTLQGDEQFF. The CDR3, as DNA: TGTGCCAGCAGTACCCTACAGGGCGATGAGCAGTTCTTC.

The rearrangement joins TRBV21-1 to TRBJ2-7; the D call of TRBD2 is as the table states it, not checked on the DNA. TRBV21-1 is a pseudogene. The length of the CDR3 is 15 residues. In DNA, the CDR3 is TGTGCCAGCAGCAAAGGCCGGGGTAAGGTCTACGAGCAGTACTTC. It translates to CASSKGRGKVYEQYF.